This T cell receptor beta chain was recorded in a study of T cells expressing NK-cell markers. Study background: In sorted CD3+CD56+NKG2C+, CD3+CD56+NKG2C- and CD3+CD56-NKG2C+ T cells, TCR beta repertoires were obtained. HCMV seropositivity characterized most of the eight sequenced donors, and seronegativity one.

TCRdb reprocessed the 5' RACE reads, keeping one entry per CDR3 protein, no DNA. The specimen's table records 500,000 to 600,000 distinct CDR3 sequences. From germline, CDR1 is SQVTM and CDR2 ANQGSEA. The CDR3 has 16 residues. The sequenced sample was blood T cells: a sorted CD56 or NKG2C T cell subset, CD4+ or CD8+ T cells, or bulk PBMC T cells (not recorded which). The chain joins TRBV29-1 to TRBJ2-2; TCRdb designates TRBD1, a call that cannot be tested without DNA. The TCR comes from a man between 18 and 29 years old in good health. CDR3 amino acids: CSVKGQVNSNTGELFF.